The 23 T cell receptor beta chains in this list originate from one sample, sequenced in a study of T cell changes during pregnancy in multiple sclerosis. Generated by immunoSEQ multiplex PCR, the TCRdb table keeps only in-frame clones and is missing some. The sample shows approximately 92,000 clones, 85% to 95% of them seen only once. The input for sequencing was peripheral blood, taken in the first trimester of pregnancy. These receptors all come from a female donor with multiple sclerosis, enrolled in a pregnancy study.

V is TRBV19 and J is TRBJ2-5; a weak D match, TRBD2 (5 bases). CDR1 and CDR2 (germline): LNHDA, SQIVND (reference sequence). V lost 9 bases and J lost 0, with 11 bases in between. This CDR3 has 13 amino acids. The CDR3 is CASRLAHQETQYF. The CDR3 DNA follows: TGTGCCAGCCGATTAGCGCACCAAGAGACCCAGTACTTC.

The chain employs TRBV28 and TRBJ2-2; a possible D gene is TRBD2 (6 bases). The germline CDR1 and CDR2 sequences are MDHEN and SYDVKM. Deletions cut 1 base from V and 4 bases from J, with 16 bases between. The length of the CDR3 is 17 residues. The CDR3 nucleotides read TGTGCCAGCAGTTTATTAGGAGGGAGGTCGGGCACCGGGGAGCTGTTTTTT. Translated, it gives CASSLLGGRSGTGELFF.

The chain is built from TRBV19 and TRBJ1-1; 9 bases align to TRBD1. The ends lost 10 bases at V and 5 bases at J; junction bases unmatched: 11. The germline V gene has CDR1 LNHDA and CDR2 SQIVND (reference sequence). The CDR3 runs to 14 residues. In nucleotides, the CDR3 is TGTGCCACGGGACAGGGAGGTCTCGGTACTGAAGCTTTCTTT. Translating gives CATGQGGLGTEAFF.

V gene TRBV5-1 combines with J gene TRBJ2-1; D possibly corresponds to TRBD2 (6 bases). The CDR3 totals 15 residues. Germline V lookup: CDR1 SGHRS, CDR2 YFSETQ. V was shortened by 0 bases and J by 3 bases, with 10 bases between the two germline ends. The CDR3 is CASSLADSGYNEQFF. The CDR3, as DNA: TGCGCCAGCAGCTTGGCGGATAGCGGCTACAATGAGCAGTTCTTC.

The chain combines TRBV4-1 with TRBJ1-2; D remains unclear. V lost 1 base and J lost 3, with 12 bases in between. There are 15 residues in the CDR3. The germline gives CDR1 MGHRA, CDR2 YSYEKL. The CDR3 protein is CASSQGESRDYGYTF. The CDR3 DNA reads as TGCGCCAGCAGCCAAGGGGAGTCCAGAGACTATGGCTACACCTTC.

The chain has TRBV7-2 and TRBJ2-1; possibly TRBD2 for D (6 bases). This CDR3 contains 15 residues. Trimming shortened V by 0 bases and J by 7 bases, and 13 bases separated the two germline ends. CDR1 and CDR2 from the germline V gene are SGHTA and FQGNSA. DNA of the CDR3: TGTGCCAGCAGCTTAGCCTCGGGACTTTGGAATGAGCAGTTCTTC. Translation: CASSLASGLWNEQFF. The whole variable domain, filled in from reference TRBV7-2 and TRBJ2-1, reads GAGVSQSPSNKVTEKGKDVELRCDPISGHTALYWYRQSLGQGLEFLIYFQGNSAPDKSGLPSDRFSAERTGGSVSTLTIQRTQQEDSAVYLCASSLASGLWNEQFFGPGTRLTVL.

V usage is TRBV27 and J usage is TRBJ1-1, with 7 positions matching TRBD1. V was clipped by 1 base and J by 1 base; unmatched bases: 3. The germline gives CDR1 MNHEY, CDR2 SMNVEV (reference sequence). CDR3 length equals 15 residues. The CDR3, as DNA: TGTGCCAGCAGTTTATTGAGGACAGGGAACACTGAAGCTTTCTTT. Translating it yields CASSLLRTGNTEAFF.

This clone was recorded a few times. This chain uses TRBV29-1 with TRBJ1-1; possible D gene TRBD1, 6 bases. The CDR3 contains 13 residues. Germline-derived CDR1 and CDR2 are SQVTM and ANQGSEA. The V and J ends lost 6 bases and 1 base respectively, with 12 bases between them. CDR3 sequence reads: CSVQTQGNTEAFF. The CDR3 region has the DNA TGCAGCGTGCAAACACAGGGGAACACTGAAGCTTTCTTT.

This clone showed up just once. The chain uses TRBV29-1 and TRBJ2-7; the D is unclear. Trimming shortened V by 3 bases and J by 2 bases, and 11 bases separated the two germline ends. CDR1 is SQVTM, CDR2 ANQGSEA, per germline. This CDR3 region has 13 residues. CDR3 sequence: CSVDLGSPYEQYF. DNA of the CDR3: TGCAGCGTTGATCTTGGTAGCCCCTACGAGCAGTACTTC.

This chain uses TRBV9 with TRBJ2-2; D is ambiguous. The CDR3 has 13 residues. Trimming took off 2 bases at V and 7 bases at J, with 9 bases between the two ends. Germline lookup yields CDR1 SGDLS and CDR2 YYNGEE. Here the CDR3 reads CASSVRVIGELFF. The CDR3 region has the DNA TGTGCCAGCAGCGTCCGGGTAATCGGGGAGCTGTTTTTT.

This chain uses TRBV14 with TRBJ2-2, with a weak D call TRBD1 (5 bases). The CDR3 extends over 16 amino acids. Germline V lookup: CDR1 SGHDN, CDR2 FVKESK. V gave up 1 base and J gave up 2 bases, with 11 bases separating them. This CDR3 reads CASSQVGLLNTGELFF. The CDR3 DNA follows: TGTGCCAGCAGCCAAGTGGGGCTCCTTAACACCGGGGAGCTGTTTTTT. Using reference TRBV14 and TRBJ2-2 for the parts outside the CDR3, the full variable domain is EAGVTQFPSHSVIEKGQTVTLRCDPISGHDNLYWYRRVMGKEIKFLLHFVKESKQDESGMPNNRFLAERTGGTYSTLKVQPAELEDSGVYFCASSQVGLLNTGELFFGEGSRLTVL.

This sequence joins TRBV5-1 and TRBJ2-7; 8 bases map to TRBD1. The CDR3 is made up of 15 amino acids. The germline V gene has CDR1 SGHRS and CDR2 YFSETQ. Trimming took 4 bases from V and 7 from J; bases not matched to a gene: 13. The CDR3 reads CASSLPGGASGEQYF. The CDR3 DNA follows: TGCGCCAGCAGCCTACCAGGGGGCGCCTCGGGGGAGCAGTACTTC.

The chain is built from TRBV5-4 and TRBJ2-5; 7 bases are a match to TRBD1. The CDR3 has 15 amino acids. Per the germline V gene, CDR1 is SGHNT and CDR2 is YYREEE (reference sequence). The trim removed 4 bases at V and 2 bases at J, leaving 8 bases unmatched. CDR3 loop: CASSAQDRAQETQYF. CDR3 coding DNA: TGTGCCAGCAGCGCACAAGACAGGGCACAAGAGACCCAGTACTTC.

This clone is a singleton in its sample. The chain couples TRBV19 to TRBJ1-2, with TRBD1 matching over 8 bases. This CDR3 has 15 amino acids. In germline, CDR1 is LNHDA, CDR2 SQIVND (reference sequence). The trim removed 4 bases at V and 4 bases at J, leaving 8 bases unmatched. CDR3 loop: CASSTGTGGFYGYTF. CDR3 nucleotides: TGTGCCAGTAGTACCGGGACAGGAGGCTTCTATGGCTACACCTTC. Supplemented by reference TRBV19 and TRBJ1-2, the full variable domain reads DGGITQSPKYLFRKEGQNVTLSCEQNLNHDAMYWYRQDPGQGLRLIYYSQIVNDFQKGDIAEGYSVSREKKESFPLTVTSAQKNPTAFYLCASSTGTGGFYGYTFGSGTRLTVV.

J is TRBJ2-2 and V is TRBV7-2, with TRBD1 as a possible D gene (7 bases). V lost 3 bases, J lost 1 base, and 15 bases lay in between. The CDR3 is made up of 17 amino acids. Germline V CDR1 and CDR2: SGHTA, FQGNSA. The chain's CDR3 is CASSFFGGTVNTGELFF. CDR3 nucleotide sequence: TGTGCCAGCAGCTTTTTTGGCGGGACAGTGAACACCGGGGAGCTGTTTTTT.

The V gene is TRBV5-6, the J gene TRBJ2-1, with 9 nucleotides matching TRBD1. The V gene end was trimmed by 0 bases and the J gene end by 2 bases; junction bases not matched to a gene: 0. The germline V gene encodes CDR1 SGHDT and CDR2 YYEEEE. CDR3 length: 15 amino acids. CDR3: CASSLGDRAYNEQFF. CDR3 bases: TGTGCCAGCAGCTTGGGGGACAGGGCCTACAATGAGCAGTTCTTC.

The V and J genes are TRBV19 and TRBJ2-2; maybe TRBD1 (6 bases). The CDR3 length is 13 residues. Germline V lookup: CDR1 LNHDA, CDR2 SQIVND (reference sequence). The germline V and J ends were trimmed by 5 bases and 6 bases, with 10 bases remaining between them. CDR3 nucleotides: TGTGCCAGTAGTCCCGACAGGCCCGGGGAGCTGTTTTTT. This encodes CASSPDRPGELFF.

The rearrangement uses TRBV2 and TRBJ1-1, with 7 bases fitting TRBD1. This CDR3 has 12 amino acids. J lost 12 bases, V lost 8 bases, and 12 bases had no gene match. The germline V gene has CDR1 SNHLY and CDR2 FYNNEI. This CDR3 is CASRRDSLVSFF. CDR3 bases: TGTGCCAGCCGGCGGGACAGCCTTGTGTCTTTCTTT.

The chain employs TRBV30 and TRBJ1-5; 10 nucleotides match TRBD1. This CDR3 has 14 residues. The V and J ends lost 4 bases and 4 bases, in that order; junction bases with no gene match: 4. The germline V gene encodes CDR1 GTSNPN and CDR2 SVGIG (reference sequence). The CDR3 sequence: CAWNPGQGNQPQHF. In DNA form, the CDR3 reads TGTGCCTGGAACCCGGGACAGGGGAATCAGCCCCAGCATTTT.

This chain connects TRBV23-1 to TRBJ1-1, with TRBD1 as a possible D gene (5 bases). TRBV23-1 is an ORF; its function is uncertain. CDR3 size: 16 residues. V was trimmed by 3 bases and J by 3 bases, leaving 17 bases between them. The CDR3 DNA sequence: TGCGCCAGCAGTCATCCCGACCGCCGGGGGGACACTGAAGCTTTCTTT. It translates to CASSHPDRRGDTEAFF.

The chain carries TRBV7-2 and TRBJ2-5; possible D gene TRBD2, 6 bases. This CDR3 contains 15 residues. Trimming took 1 base from V and 6 from J, leaving 15 bases between them. Germline assignment: CDR1 SGHTA and CDR2 FQGNSA. CDR3 sequence: CASSLVEGHGQTQYF. In DNA form, the CDR3 reads TGTGCCAGCAGCTTAGTGGAGGGCCACGGGCAGACCCAGTACTTC.

A single count supports this clone. The gene calls are TRBV28 and TRBJ2-7; tentative D call: TRBD2 (5 bases). The CDR3 is 16 amino acids. Deletions cut 2 bases from V and 6 bases from J, with 20 bases between. Germline-derived CDR1 and CDR2 are MDHEN and SYDVKM. CDR3 amino acids: CASSLVSLAGVGEQYF. DNA of the CDR3: TGTGCCAGCAGTTTAGTATCCCTAGCAGGAGTCGGCGAGCAGTACTTC. Together with reference TRBV28 and TRBJ2-7, the CDR3 gives the full variable domain: DVKVTQSSRYLVKRTGEKVFLECVQDMDHENMFWYRQDPGLGLRLIYFSYDVKMKEKGDIPEGYSVSREKKERFSLILESASTNQTSMYLCASSLVSLAGVGEQYFGPGTRLTVT.

This clone was seen only once. This chain joins TRBV7-6 and TRBJ2-2, with a weak D call TRBD1 (7 bases). The CDR3 extends over 17 amino acids. Germline CDR1 SGHVS, CDR2 FNYEAQ. V shed 3 bases and J shed 0 bases, with 14 bases lying between them. The CDR3 DNA follows: TGTGCCAGCAGCTTTGGCAGGGGGGCCGCGAACACCGGGGAGCTGTTTTTT. The encoded protein is CASSFGRGAANTGELFF. The variable domain in full, completed from reference TRBV7-6 and TRBJ2-2, reads GAGVSQSPRYKVTKRGQDVALRCDPISGHVSLYWYRQALGQGPEFLTYFNYEAQQDKSGLPNDRFSAERPEGSISTLTIQRTEQRDSAMYRCASSFGRGAANTGELFFGEGSRLTVL.